A single sample is the source of the 18 T cell receptor beta chains below, sequenced in a study of T cells in Graves' hyperthyroidism and ophthalmopathy. TCR beta CDR3 regions were amplified from RNA transcripts. HTBI primers were the set used in a first-round RT-PCR of the TCR CDR3. MiXCR, run by TCRdb on the multiplex PCR reads, gives a single entry per CDR3 protein. The repertoire holds hundreds of thousands of distinct CDR3 sequences, approximately 14% seen once, with over 3.5% in the top ten. The sample consisted of blood. The receptors come from a woman aged 40 to 50 with Graves' ophthalmopathy.

The chain uses TRBV11-1 and TRBJ2-5; D might be TRBD1 or TRBD2, each matching 5 bases. The germline V gene has CDR1 SGHAT and CDR2 FQDESV (reference sequence). The CDR3 covers 17 residues. The V end lost 6 bases, the J end lost 4 bases, and 24 bases lay between the germline ends. CDR3 residues: CASSSNRGFLIRETQYF. For the CDR3, the DNA is TGTGCCAGCAGTTCGAACCGGGGCTTTTTGATTCGAGAGACCCAGTACTTC.

This clonotype was found many times. V gene TRBV7-2 combines with J gene TRBJ1-2; weak D call: TRBD1 (5 bases). The CDR3 has 14 amino acids. Trimming cost V 1 base and J 8 bases, with 14 bases left between them. Germline CDR1 is SGHTA and CDR2 is FQGNSA. CDR3 in amino acids: CASSLGGQVRGYTF. CDR3 bases: TGTGCCAGCAGCTTAGGCGGACAAGTAAGAGGCTACACCTTC.

This clonotype came up many times. The gene calls are TRBV5-1 and TRBJ2-7, with a possible D match to TRBD2 (6 bases). This CDR3 contains 12 residues. Trimming cost V 0 bases and J 6 bases, with 7 bases left between them. Per the germline V gene, CDR1 is SGHRS and CDR2 is YFSETQ. The chain's CDR3 is CASSLEEGEQYF. The CDR3 nucleotides are TGCGCCAGCAGCTTGGAGGAGGGCGAGCAGTACTTC.

This clonotype was seen ten or more times. CDR3 in DNA: TGTGCCAGTAGTCCCAGGGGATTCTTTAACACCGGGGAGCTGTTTTTT. Translation: CASSPRGFFNTGELFF. This chain joins TRBV19 and TRBJ2-2, with D possibly TRBD1 on 6 matching bases. Trimming took 5 bases from V and 2 from J, leaving 15 bases between them. This CDR3 has 16 residues. Looked up from germline, CDR1 is LNHDA and CDR2 is SQIVND (reference sequence).

This clonotype was counted ten times or more. The rearrangement uses TRBV10-3 and TRBJ1-6; TRBD1 matches at 7 bases. CDR3 length equals 13 residues. Per the germline V gene, CDR1 is ENHRY and CDR2 is SYGVKD. J gave up 7 bases and V 8 bases, and 5 bases lay outside the gene matches. The CDR3 nucleotides are TGTGCCATCTCAGGGGGTACCAATTCACCCCTCCACTTT. This sequence encodes CAISGGTNSPLHF.

For the CDR3, the DNA is TGTGCCACCAGGGACACCGGAGCCACTGAAGCTTTCTTT. It encodes CATRDTGATEAFF. This chain uses TRBV15 with TRBJ1-1; D may be TRBD1 (5 bases). This CDR3 is 13 amino acids long. Trimming removed 6 bases at V and 4 bases at J, with 12 bases between. Per germline, CDR1 LNHNV and CDR2 YYDKDF (reference sequence).

This clonotype was seen a few times. The chain recombines TRBV29-1 with TRBJ1-1; TRBD1 might be the D (6 bases). Trimming left V 4 bases short and J 6 bases short, with 18 bases between. CDR1 and CDR2 (germline): SQVTM, ANQGSEA. The CDR3 is made up of 14 amino acids. CDR3 protein: CSVVINDRIPEAFF. For the CDR3, the DNA is TGCAGCGTTGTAATAAATGACAGGATCCCTGAAGCTTTCTTT.

This clonotype was recorded at least ten times. The chain carries TRBV2 and TRBJ1-2; 10 nucleotides agree with TRBD1. The CDR3 has 16 amino acids. V was clipped by 7 bases and J by 1 base; unmatched bases: 9. Germline V gives CDR1 SNHLY, CDR2 FYNNEI. Written as DNA, the CDR3 is TGTGCCAGCAAACAGGGACAGGGGATTGGTAACTATGGCTACACCTTC. Protein product: CASKQGQGIGNYGYTF.

This clonotype showed up just a few times. The CDR3 loop reads CASSQEVGRDTGELFF. CDR3 nucleotides: TGTGCCAGCAGCCAAGAAGTCGGGAGGGACACCGGGGAGCTGTTTTTT. The J gene is TRBJ2-2, the V gene TRBV4-2; 8 bases are shared with TRBD2. CDR3 size: 16 residues. CDR1 LGHNA and CDR2 YNFKEQ come from the germline V gene. The V and J ends lost 0 bases and 3 bases, in that order; junction bases with no gene match: 3.

The V call is TRBV30, the J call TRBJ2-7; a possible D gene is TRBD1 (5 bases). The CDR3 extends over 13 amino acids. CDR1 is GTSNPN and CDR2 is SVGIG in the germline V gene (reference sequence). The germline V and J ends were trimmed by 3 bases and 5 bases, with 14 bases remaining between them. This CDR3 reads CAWSLSGWHEQYF. For the CDR3, the DNA is TGTGCCTGGAGCCTTTCAGGGTGGCACGAGCAGTACTTC. Using reference TRBV30 and TRBJ2-7 for the parts outside the CDR3, the full variable domain is SQTIHQWPATLVQPVGSPLSLECTVEGTSNPNLYWYRQAAGRGLQLLFYSVGIGQISSEVPQNLSASRPQDRQFILSSKKLLLSDSGFYLCAWSLSGWHEQYFGPGTRLTVT.

The DNA for the CDR3 is TGTGCCAGCAGCGAACGCCGGGACACTACGGGAAGCAATCAGCCCCAGCATTTT. Its translation is CASSERRDTTGSNQPQHF. V and J are TRBV4-2 and TRBJ1-5; perhaps TRBD1 as D (6 bases). This CDR3 has 18 residues. Germline CDR1 and CDR2: LGHNA and YNFKEQ. V was clipped by 5 bases and J by 1 base, with 21 bases between them.

Many counts were recorded for this clonotype. The chain links TRBV19 to TRBJ2-3, with D perhaps matching TRBD1 (6 bases). CDR1 and CDR2 from the germline V gene are LNHDA and SQIVND (reference sequence). The CDR3 sequence is 15 residues long. V was shortened by 5 bases and J by 0 bases, with 12 bases between the two germline ends. The CDR3 sequence: CASSLGAHSTDTQYF. In nucleotides, the CDR3 is TGTGCCAGTAGTTTGGGGGCCCATAGCACAGATACGCAGTATTTT.

The chain links TRBV11-1 to TRBJ2-3; perhaps TRBD1 as D (6 bases). The CDR3 is 19 amino acids. V lost 1 base and J 3 bases, leaving 23 bases between the germline ends. CDR1 is SGHAT and CDR2 is FQDESV in the germline V gene (reference sequence). The CDR3 bases are TGTGCCAGCAGCTTAGACAATTTCGACCGTCCTGGGACAACAGATACGCAGTATTTT. Its protein is CASSLDNFDRPGTTDTQYF.

This clonotype was counted many times. The V gene is TRBV12-3 or TRBV12-4, the J gene TRBJ2-2; perhaps TRBD1 as D (6 bases). V was pared by 3 bases and J by 7 bases, with 18 bases between. This CDR3 has 16 residues. CDR3 nucleotides: TGTGCCAGCAGTTTGGGGGACGTAGTCAGGGGCGGGGAGCTGTTTTTT. This gives the protein CASSLGDVVRGGELFF.

The V and J genes are TRBV5-8 and TRBJ2-7; D tentatively reads TRBD1 or TRBD2 (6 bases each). CDR3 size: 15 residues. V was shortened by 3 bases and J by 5 bases, with 18 bases between the two germline ends. Looked up from germline, CDR1 is SGHTS and CDR2 is YDEGEE. The chain's CDR3 is CASSSGGRELNEQYF. For the CDR3, the DNA is TGTGCCAGCAGCTCCGGGGGCCGGGAGTTGAACGAGCAGTACTTC.

This clonotype was seen a handful of times. This sequence joins TRBV6-5 and TRBJ2-5, with 7 bases that match TRBD1. CDR1 is MNHEY, CDR2 SVGAGI, per germline. This CDR3 is built from 16 residues. The J segment lost 5 bases and the V segment lost 5 bases, leaving 14 bases of the junction unmatched. CDR3 in DNA: TGTGCCAGCAGTAACCGGGCTTCGACAGGGATTGAGACCCAGTACTTC. Amino acids: CASSNRASTGIETQYF.

This rearrangement joins TRBV6-1 to TRBJ2-2; the match to TRBD2 covers 8 bases. The CDR3 runs to 17 residues. The germline V gene has CDR1 MNHNS and CDR2 SASEGT. J lost 0 bases, V lost 5 bases, and 8 bases had no gene match. The CDR3 protein is CASSTLPGLANTGELFF. CDR3 nucleotide sequence: TGTGCCAGCAGTACACTACCGGGACTAGCGAACACCGGGGAGCTGTTTTTT.

The V gene is TRBV7-8, the J gene TRBJ1-5; D is unresolved. Germline lookup yields CDR1 SGHVS and CDR2 FQNEAQ. The CDR3 extends over 18 amino acids. Trimming left V 0 bases short and J 3 bases short, with 18 bases between. The CDR3 nucleotides are TGTGCCAGCAGCTTAGCGACGTTATACGCAGGTGACAATCAGCCCCAGCATTTT. Translation gives CASSLATLYAGDNQPQHF.